The 2 T cell receptor beta chains in this list originate from one sample, sequenced in a study of blood T cells in healthy people across ages. A second PCR of 7 to 11 cycles used a sample-barcoded 5' primer and a J-beta primer mix. A single record per CDR3 protein comes from TCRdb applying MiXCR to the 5' RACE reads. The sample has approximately 820,000 distinct CDR3 sequences; under 45% are singletons. Sequencing was done on a sample of blood. Receptor source: a man aged 60 to 75 in good health.

The chain is built from TRBV20-1 and TRBJ2-5; 9 bases align to TRBD2. The CDR3 consists of 16 residues. CDR1 and CDR2 from the germline V gene are DFQATT and SNEGSKA (reference sequence). V shed 5 bases, J shed 5 bases, and the junction held 15 bases outside the gene matches. The DNA for the CDR3 is TGCAGTGCTCAACACCGGGGGCTAGCGGGGACCGAGACCCAGTACTTC. Translating it yields CSAQHRGLAGTETQYF.

CDR3 bases: TGTGCCAGCAGCGTGGGCCTAGCGGGCCCCTACGAGCAGTACTTC. As protein: CASSVGLAGPYEQYF. This chain joins TRBV7-8 and TRBJ2-7; TRBD2 matches 8 bases. Germline CDR1 SGHVS, CDR2 FQNEAQ. V lost 5 bases to trimming and J lost 2 bases; unmatched junction nucleotides: 8. CDR3 length equals 15 residues.